A single sample is the source of the 7 T cell receptor beta chains below, sequenced in a study of blood T cell repertoires in COVID-19. Measured with immunoSEQ multiplex PCR; TCRdb has only the in-frame clones, and not every one. The profile shows roughly 80,000 clones, 87% of them singletons. Sequenced sample: peripheral blood. All receptors derive from a woman of 80 years or more with active or convalescent COVID-19.

This clone was counted only a few times. The chain uses TRBV19 and TRBJ1-1; TRBD1 might be the D (5 bases). Per germline, CDR1 LNHDA and CDR2 SQIVND (reference sequence). There are 11 residues in the CDR3. The germline V and J ends were trimmed by 5 bases and 11 bases, with 12 bases remaining between them. For the CDR3, the DNA is TGTGCCAGTAGTTTCCAGGGTGAGGCTTTCTTT. This encodes CASSFQGEAFF. The full variable domain, with the rest looked up from reference TRBV19 and TRBJ1-1, is DGGITQSPKYLFRKEGQNVTLSCEQNLNHDAMYWYRQDPGQGLRLIYYSQIVNDFQKGDIAEGYSVSREKKESFPLTVTSAQKNPTAFYLCASSFQGEAFFGQGTRLTVV.

The chain is built from TRBV19 and TRBJ1-5; TRBD1 might be the D (6 bases). V lost 0 bases, J lost 0 bases, and 15 bases lay in between. Germline CDR1 reads LNHDA; CDR2 reads SQIVND (reference sequence). The CDR3 length is 18 residues. The CDR3 loop is CASSIEGHSPYSNQPQHF. The DNA of the CDR3 is TGTGCCAGTAGTATAGAGGGACACTCACCCTATAGCAATCAGCCCCAGCATTTT. Complete variable domain (other parts from reference TRBV19 and TRBJ1-5): DGGITQSPKYLFRKEGQNVTLSCEQNLNHDAMYWYRQDPGQGLRLIYYSQIVNDFQKGDIAEGYSVSREKKESFPLTVTSAQKNPTAFYLCASSIEGHSPYSNQPQHFGDGTRLSIL.

The V call is TRBV29-1, the J call TRBJ2-7, with 7 bases lining up with TRBD1. The CDR3 runs 13 residues. The germline V gene encodes CDR1 SQVTM and CDR2 ANQGSEA. V shed 4 bases and J 2 bases; nucleotides not matched to a gene: 5. The CDR3 spells CSVVTGNTYEQYF. In nucleotides, the CDR3 is TGCAGCGTTGTGACAGGGAATACCTACGAGCAGTACTTC.

The genes are TRBV15 and TRBJ2-3; TRBD2 matches at 9 bases. The trim removed 1 base at V and 5 bases at J, leaving 7 bases unmatched. The CDR3 is 16 residues long. Germline assignment: CDR1 LNHNV and CDR2 YYDKDF (reference sequence). Here the CDR3 reads CATSRGGAGGLDTQYF. The CDR3, as DNA: TGTGCCACCAGCAGAGGGGGAGCGGGAGGTTTAGATACGCAGTATTTT.

The chain combines TRBV5-1 with TRBJ1-1; 9 bases align to TRBD1. Losses at the gene ends were 3 bases for V and 2 bases for J; bases not matched to a gene: 5. CDR1 is SGHRS and CDR2 is YFSETQ in the germline V gene. CDR3 length: 15 amino acids. CDR3 in DNA: TGCGCCAGCAGCTCCGGGACAGGGTCAAACACTGAAGCTTTCTTT. This gives the protein CASSSGTGSNTEAFF.

The gene calls are TRBV2 and TRBJ1-2; TRBD1 aligns across 9 bases. CDR1 and CDR2 (germline): SNHLY, FYNNEI. The CDR3 loop spans 14 amino acids. Trimming cost V 6 bases and J 0 bases; bases outside gene matches: 2. The CDR3 sequence: CASSRQGANYGYTF. DNA for the CDR3: TGTGCCAGCAGCAGACAGGGGGCTAACTATGGCTACACCTTC.

The chain links TRBV24-1 to TRBJ2-3, with TRBD2 as a possible D gene (5 bases). Germline CDR1 reads KGHDR; CDR2 reads SFDVKD. V gave up 1 base and J gave up 3 bases, with 7 bases separating them. The CDR3 runs 14 residues. The CDR3 DNA sequence: TGTGCCACCAGTGATTTTTCGGGGACAGATACGCAGTATTTT. Encoded protein: CATSDFSGTDTQYF.